A single sample gave rise to the 6 T cell receptor beta chains below, sequenced in a study of Ad26.COV2.S vaccination and SARS-CoV-2 variants (dated by TCRdb to the early 2020s). The library was generated by the immunoSEQ multiplex PCR assay. This immuneACCESS table, as held by TCRdb, lists in-frame sequences with V and J called but not all clones. Of the missing ones, under half trace to an unresolved V gene in checked studies; the others have no known cause. The sample contains fewer than 900,000 clones, 89% of them found a single time. The ten most abundant clones make up approximately 1.5% of the sample. The treatment or condition label corresponds to: 15 to 20 received Ad26.COV2.S at low or high dose, single or two shots; five or six received placebo; per-sample allocation not given. Repertoires of vaccine and placebo recipients were sequenced from samples collected on day 63 after the first injection.

Sequencing was performed on peripheral blood, taken in a trial of Ad26.COV2.S vaccine versus placebo. These receptors came from a person between 18 and 60 years old who received the Ad26.COV2.S COVID-19 vaccine or a placebo.

In the case of this clone: This sample includes further DNA sequences coding for the same CDR3. The chain has TRBV14 and TRBJ2-7; D is uncertain. V was cut by 4 bases and J by 4 bases, with 8 bases left in between. From germline, CDR1 is SGHDN and CDR2 FVKESK. The CDR3 has 12 amino acids. The CDR3: CASSPTGYEQYF. Here the CDR3 DNA reads TGTGCCAGCAGCCCCACCGGATACGAGCAGTACTTC.

J is TRBJ2-3 and V is TRBV3-1 (or the pseudogene TRBV3-2), with 7 bases that match TRBD2. Per the germline V gene, CDR1 is LGHDT and CDR2 is YNNKEL (reference sequence). With 0 bases clipped from V and 4 bases from J, the junction kept 4 bases outside the gene matches. The CDR3 contains 15 residues. CDR3 coding DNA: TGTGCCAGCAGCCAAGAGGCTAGCGGAGCAGATACGCAGTATTTT. This sequence encodes CASSQEASGADTQYF.

The chain carries TRBV5-1 and TRBJ2-3, with D hard to call. The germline V gene has CDR1 SGHRS and CDR2 YFSETQ. The CDR3 runs 14 residues. V was shortened by 4 bases and J by 5 bases, with 14 bases between the two germline ends. The CDR3 region is CASSVDHVGDTQYF. CDR3 sequence (DNA): TGCGCCAGCAGCGTAGACCATGTGGGAGATACGCAGTATTTT.

This clone was counted between two and nine times. The chain has TRBV10-3 and TRBJ1-5, with a weak D call TRBD1 (6 bases). Germline CDR1 ENHRY, CDR2 SYGVKD. Trimming took off 2 bases at V and 0 bases at J, with 11 bases between the two ends. The CDR3 loop spans 16 amino acids. The DNA of the CDR3 is TGTGCCATCAGTGAGAGAGGCAGGGGTAGCAATCAGCCCCAGCATTTT. This codes for CAISERGRGSNQPQHF.

In its sample, this clone was seen a few times. The gene calls are TRBV4-2 and TRBJ1-6; weak D call: TRBD1 (6 bases). The CDR3 contains 14 residues. Trimming cost V 4 bases and J 6 bases, with 10 bases left between them. Germline V gene data show CDR1 as LGHNA and CDR2 as YNFKEQ. The CDR3 protein is CASSRLGGNSPLHF. The DNA of the CDR3 is TGTGCCAGCAGCCGACTAGGGGGTAATTCACCCCTCCACTTT.

This chain uses TRBV7-9 with TRBJ2-7, with TRBD2 matching over 7 bases. This CDR3 region has 15 residues. Germline CDR1 reads SEHNR; CDR2 reads FQNEAQ (reference sequence). With 4 bases clipped from V and 3 bases from J, the junction kept 9 bases outside the gene matches. This chain's CDR3 is CASSSPQGGDYEQYF. Here the CDR3 DNA reads TGTGCCAGCAGCTCCCCCCAGGGAGGGGACTACGAGCAGTACTTC.